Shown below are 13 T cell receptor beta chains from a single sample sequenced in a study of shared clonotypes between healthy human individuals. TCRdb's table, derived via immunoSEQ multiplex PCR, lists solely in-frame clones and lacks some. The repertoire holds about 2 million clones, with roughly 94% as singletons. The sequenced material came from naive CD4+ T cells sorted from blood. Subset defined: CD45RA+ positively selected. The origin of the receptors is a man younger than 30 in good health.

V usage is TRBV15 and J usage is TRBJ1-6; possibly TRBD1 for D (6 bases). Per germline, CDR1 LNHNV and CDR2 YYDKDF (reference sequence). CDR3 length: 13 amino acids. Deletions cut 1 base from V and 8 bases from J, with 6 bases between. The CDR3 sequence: CATSRGTDSPLHF. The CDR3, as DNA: TGTGCCACCAGCAGAGGGACAGATTCACCCCTCCACTTT.

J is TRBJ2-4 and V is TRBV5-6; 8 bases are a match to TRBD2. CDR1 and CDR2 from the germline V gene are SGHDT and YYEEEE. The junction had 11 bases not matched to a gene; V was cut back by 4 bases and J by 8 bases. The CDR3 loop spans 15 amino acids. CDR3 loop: CASSGPGLGDYIQYF. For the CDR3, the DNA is TGTGCCAGCAGCGGACCGGGACTAGGCGACTACATTCAGTACTTC.

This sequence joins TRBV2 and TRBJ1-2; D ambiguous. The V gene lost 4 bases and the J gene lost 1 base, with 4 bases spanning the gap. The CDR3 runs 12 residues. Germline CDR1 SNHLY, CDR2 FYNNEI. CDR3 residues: CASSVDNYGYTF. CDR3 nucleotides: TGTGCCAGCAGTGTCGATAACTATGGCTACACCTTC.

Written as DNA, the CDR3 is TGTGCCAGCAGCGGAGGGGGACTAGAAGGATCCTACGAGCAGTACTTC. Translating it yields CASSGGGLEGSYEQYF. The chain employs TRBV9 and TRBJ2-7; 8 bases are a match to TRBD2. V lost 3 bases and J lost 1; bases outside the gene matches: 9. The CDR3 consists of 16 residues. Germline CDR1 SGDLS, CDR2 YYNGEE.

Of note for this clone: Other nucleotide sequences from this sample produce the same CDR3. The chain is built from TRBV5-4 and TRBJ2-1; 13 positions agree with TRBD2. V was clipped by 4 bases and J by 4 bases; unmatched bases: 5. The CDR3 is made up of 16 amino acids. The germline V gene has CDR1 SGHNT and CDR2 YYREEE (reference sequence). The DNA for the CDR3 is TGTGCCAGCAGCCTTGGACTAGCGGGAGCGTACAATGAGCAGTTCTTC. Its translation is CASSLGLAGAYNEQFF.

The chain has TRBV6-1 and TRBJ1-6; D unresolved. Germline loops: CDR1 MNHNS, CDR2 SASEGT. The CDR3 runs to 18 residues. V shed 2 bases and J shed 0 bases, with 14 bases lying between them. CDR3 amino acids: CASSERIRLGSYNSPLHF. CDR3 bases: TGTGCCAGCAGTGAACGTATCAGGCTCGGCTCCTATAATTCACCCCTCCACTTT.

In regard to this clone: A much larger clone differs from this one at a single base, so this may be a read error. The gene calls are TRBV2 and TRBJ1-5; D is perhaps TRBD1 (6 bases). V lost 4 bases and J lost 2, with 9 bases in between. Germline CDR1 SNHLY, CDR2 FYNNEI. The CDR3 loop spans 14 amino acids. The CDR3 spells CASSGGPGNQPQHF. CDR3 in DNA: TGTGCCAGCAGTGGGGGGCCAGGCAATCAGCCCCAGCATTTT. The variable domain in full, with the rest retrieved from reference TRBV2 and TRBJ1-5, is EPEVTQTPSHQVTQMGQEVILRCVPISNHLYFYWYRQILGQKVEFLVSFYNNEISEKSEIFDDQFSVERPDGSNFTLKIRSTKLEDSAMYFCASSGGPGNQPQHFGDGTRLSIL.

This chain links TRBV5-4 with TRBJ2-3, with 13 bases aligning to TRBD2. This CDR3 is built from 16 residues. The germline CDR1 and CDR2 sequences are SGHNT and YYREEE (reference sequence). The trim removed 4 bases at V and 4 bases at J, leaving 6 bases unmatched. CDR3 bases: TGTGCCAGCAGCCGGAGGACTAGCGGGGGTCCAGATACGCAGTATTTT. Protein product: CASSRRTSGGPDTQYF.

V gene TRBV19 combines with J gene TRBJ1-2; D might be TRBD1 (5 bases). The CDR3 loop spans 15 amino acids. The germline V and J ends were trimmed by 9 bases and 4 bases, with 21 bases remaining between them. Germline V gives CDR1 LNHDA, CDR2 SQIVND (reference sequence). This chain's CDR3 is CASRPGDGGVYGYTF. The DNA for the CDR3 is TGTGCCAGCCGCCCCGGGGACGGTGGGGTCTATGGCTACACCTTC. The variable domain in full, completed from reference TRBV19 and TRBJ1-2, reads DGGITQSPKYLFRKEGQNVTLSCEQNLNHDAMYWYRQDPGQGLRLIYYSQIVNDFQKGDIAEGYSVSREKKESFPLTVTSAQKNPTAFYLCASRPGDGGVYGYTFGSGTRLTVV.

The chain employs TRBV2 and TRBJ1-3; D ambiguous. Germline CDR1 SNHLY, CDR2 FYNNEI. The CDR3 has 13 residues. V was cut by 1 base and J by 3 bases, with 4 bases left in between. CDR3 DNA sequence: TGTGCCAGCAGTGAAGAGGATGGAAACACCATATATTTT. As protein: CASSEEDGNTIYF.

CDR3 bases: TGTGCCAGTAGTATCTACCCCTCTAGCGGGAGCAAGTATTTT. It translates to CASSIYPSSGSKYF. This chain links TRBV19 with TRBJ2-3, with TRBD2 matching 10 bases. The V and J ends lost 3 bases and 13 bases, in that order; junction bases with no gene match: 10. CDR1 LNHDA and CDR2 SQIVND come from the germline V gene (reference sequence). The CDR3 length is 14 residues.

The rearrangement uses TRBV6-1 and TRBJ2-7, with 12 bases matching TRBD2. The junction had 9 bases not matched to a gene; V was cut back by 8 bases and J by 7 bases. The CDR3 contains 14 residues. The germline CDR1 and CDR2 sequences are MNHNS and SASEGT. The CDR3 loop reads CASGSSGGASEQYF. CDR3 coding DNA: TGTGCCAGCGGATCTAGCGGGGGGGCTTCTGAGCAGTACTTC.

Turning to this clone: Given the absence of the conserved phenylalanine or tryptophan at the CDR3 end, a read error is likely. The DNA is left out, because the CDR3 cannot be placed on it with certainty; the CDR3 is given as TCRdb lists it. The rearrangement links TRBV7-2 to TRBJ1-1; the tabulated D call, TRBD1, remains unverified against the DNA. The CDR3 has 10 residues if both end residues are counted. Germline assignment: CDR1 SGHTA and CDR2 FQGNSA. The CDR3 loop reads CASSRQGPKL.